The 25 T cell receptor beta chains listed next were all sequenced from one sample in a study of metastatic and nonmetastatic thyroid tumors. Thyroid surgery was preceded by no treatment in any patient. From the PCR reads, TCRdb re-called clones with MiXCR. The profile covers 14,000 to 15,000 clones, with approximately 23% appearing a single time and less than 10% taken by the ten largest. What was sequenced was tumor tissue. The receptors were sampled from a female donor with papillary thyroid cancer or a benign thyroid nodule (not recorded which). Some clones in this sample may be carry-over from other donors' samples.

This clone came up many times. The J gene is TRBJ2-7, the V gene TRBV20-1, with TRBD1 matching over 10 bases. The junction had 15 bases not matched to a gene; V was cut back by 4 bases and J by 6 bases. From germline, CDR1 is DFQATT and CDR2 SNEGSKA (reference sequence). This CDR3 spans 16 amino acids. In DNA form, the CDR3 reads TGCAGTGCTATCCTCCCCGGGGGACAGGGGAAGGGCGAGCAGTACTTC. Encoded protein: CSAILPGGQGKGEQYF.

The chain is built from TRBV7-3 and TRBJ2-3; 7 nucleotides match TRBD2. J lost 0 bases, V lost 2 bases, and 5 bases had no gene match. Germline V gene sequence: CDR1 SGHTA, CDR2 FQGTGA. The CDR3 consists of 16 residues. The CDR3, as DNA: TGTGCCAGCAGCTTATCTAGCGGACTGAGCACAGATACGCAGTATTTT. Translated, it gives CASSLSSGLSTDTQYF.

This clone has a count of ten or more. The V gene is TRBV7-9, the J gene TRBJ2-1, with TRBD2 identical over 13 bases. CDR3 size: 16 residues. V lost 6 bases to trimming and J lost 8 bases; unmatched junction nucleotides: 10. CDR1 SEHNR and CDR2 FQNEAQ come from the germline V gene (reference sequence). The CDR3 DNA is TGTGCCAGCAGTCTTGGACTAGCGGGAGCCCTGGATGAGCAGTTCTTC. It codes for CASSLGLAGALDEQFF.

The chain has TRBV5-1 and TRBJ2-5, with D perhaps matching TRBD2 (5 bases). CDR3 length equals 15 residues. The V gene lost 0 bases and the J gene lost 2 bases, with 11 bases spanning the gap. Germline V gene sequence: CDR1 SGHRS, CDR2 YFSETQ. This chain's CDR3 is CASSLGNRGQETQYF. The CDR3 DNA follows: TGCGCCAGCAGCTTGGGTAACCGAGGGCAAGAGACCCAGTACTTC.

The genes are TRBV30 and TRBJ1-4, with a tentative D call TRBD1 (5 bases). There are 14 residues in the CDR3. The germline CDR1 and CDR2 sequences are GTSNPN and SVGIG (reference sequence). The V and J ends lost 2 bases and 8 bases respectively, with 15 bases between them. CDR3 nucleotides: TGTGCCTGGAGTAGAGGGGAAGAGGGGGAAAAACTGTTTTTT. This codes for CAWSRGEEGEKLFF.

This clone was counted many times. The chain uses TRBV18 and TRBJ2-4; D may match TRBD1 or TRBD2 (5 bases each). CDR3 length: 17 residues. V dropped 5 bases and J dropped 0 bases, with 17 bases sitting between them. Germline V gene data show CDR1 as KGHSH and CDR2 as LQKENI. The CDR3 bases are TGTGCCAGCTCAACTTCCCGCCGGGGCGAAGCCAAAAACATTCAGTACTTC. This gives the protein CASSTSRRGEAKNIQYF.

V and J are TRBV11-2 and TRBJ2-3; 8 nucleotides align to TRBD1. Germline assignment: CDR1 SGHAT and CDR2 FQNNGV. This CDR3 has 17 amino acids. V was pared by 5 bases and J by 1 base, with 11 bases of the junction left unmatched. For the CDR3, the DNA is TGTGCCAGCAGCAAACCGACAGGGGATGTTGGCACAGATACGCAGTATTTT. Its protein product is CASSKPTGDVGTDTQYF.

There are a few counts of this clone. One end of the junction fails to match germline, which may point to a read error. This rearrangement joins TRBV28 to TRBJ2-7, with a possible D match to TRBD2 (6 bases). The germline CDR1 and CDR2 sequences are MDHEN and SYDVKM. The CDR3 is 14 amino acids. CDR3 sequence (DNA): TGTACCAGCAGCCCAACCGGGACGGGGGACGAGCATTACTTC. It specifies CTSSPTGTGDEHYF. The full variable domain, in which reference TRBV28 and TRBJ2-7 provide the parts outside the CDR3, is DVKVTQSSRYLVKRTGEKVFLECVQDMDHENMFWYRQDPGLGLRLIYFSYDVKMKEKGDIPEGYSVSREKKERFSLILESASTNQTSMYLCTSSPTGTGDEHYFGPGTRLTVT.

A note on this clone: The germline gene is not matched at one end of the junction; a read error may be the cause. V gene TRBV5-1 combines with J gene TRBJ2-6; 9 positions match TRBD2. In germline, CDR1 is SGHRS, CDR2 YFSETQ. CDR3 length: 17 residues. CDR3 DNA sequence: TGCGCCAGCAGTTGGACTAGCGTGAGCCCTGGGACCAACGTCCTGACTTTC. Amino acids: CASSWTSVSPGTNVLTF.

This clone appeared many times. J is TRBJ1-3 and V is TRBV5-4; D is unclear. This CDR3 region has 17 residues. The ends were cut back, 0 bases at V and 0 bases at J, with 13 bases in the middle. Germline V lookup: CDR1 SGHNT, CDR2 YYREEE (reference sequence). Here the CDR3 reads CASSLVVGLGSGNTIYF. In nucleotides, the CDR3 is TGTGCCAGCAGCTTGGTAGTGGGGTTGGGCTCTGGAAACACCATATATTTT.

This clone is medium-sized by share. The rearrangement links TRBV2 to TRBJ1-6; TRBD1 matches 8 bases. The CDR3 is 14 amino acids. Trimming took 4 bases from V and 7 from J; bases not matched to a gene: 3. Looked up from germline, CDR1 is SNHLY and CDR2 is FYNNEI. The CDR3: CASSVDRVNSPLHF. The CDR3 nucleotides read TGTGCCAGCAGTGTGGACAGGGTAAATTCACCCCTCCACTTT.

This clone appeared many times. The J gene is TRBJ2-3, the V gene TRBV4-2, with 9 bases matching TRBD1. The length of the CDR3 is 17 residues. V lost 1 base and J lost 5; bases outside the gene matches: 10. Germline V gene data show CDR1 as LGHNA and CDR2 as YNFKEQ. CDR3 sequence: CASSQGGTGRVGDTQYF. The CDR3, as DNA: TGTGCCAGCAGCCAAGGAGGGACAGGGAGAGTTGGAGATACGCAGTATTTT.

Sample share makes this clone medium-sized. This chain joins TRBV5-1 and TRBJ2-1; 11 bases map to TRBD2. The CDR3 length is 15 residues. The ends lost 6 bases at V and 6 bases at J; junction bases unmatched: 8. Germline V gene lookup returns CDR1 SGHRS and CDR2 YFSETQ. CDR3 nucleotide sequence: TGCGCCAGCACACTAGCGGGAGATTCGGGCAATGAGCAGTTCTTC. Its translation is CASTLAGDSGNEQFF.

This clone has a handful of counts. The chain is built from TRBV6-1 and TRBJ2-5; 9 positions agree with TRBD1. The length of the CDR3 is 14 residues. The germline V gene encodes CDR1 MNHNS and CDR2 SASEGT. J lost 4 bases, V lost 5 bases, and 5 bases had no gene match. The CDR3 reads CASSTLDRGETQYF. CDR3 bases: TGTGCCAGCAGTACCCTGGACAGGGGAGAGACCCAGTACTTC.

Many counts were recorded for this clone. The chain couples TRBV11-2 to TRBJ2-5; 11 bases are shared with TRBD1. Germline-derived CDR1 and CDR2 are SGHAT and FQNNGV. CDR3 length equals 19 residues. V lost 0 bases, J lost 6 bases, and 15 bases stayed unmatched. The CDR3: CASSLEAAPGQGVGKTQYF. CDR3 in DNA: TGTGCCAGCAGCTTAGAGGCCGCTCCGGGACAGGGGGTGGGGAAGACCCAGTACTTC.

This clone qualifies as medium-sized. This CDR3 is CASSLWNSQGRYGYTF. CDR3 DNA sequence: TGTGCCAGCAGTTTATGGAACTCACAGGGGCGCTATGGCTACACCTTC. The chain is built from TRBV28 and TRBJ1-2; TRBD1 matches 7 bases. The trim removed 0 bases at V and 4 bases at J, leaving 8 bases unmatched. This CDR3 spans 16 amino acids. CDR1 and CDR2 from the germline V gene are MDHEN and SYDVKM.

By sample fraction, this clone is large. The chain combines TRBV28 with TRBJ2-5, with TRBD1 as a possible D gene (5 bases). The V and J ends lost 5 bases and 5 bases respectively, with 15 bases between them. This CDR3 contains 14 residues. Germline V gives CDR1 MDHEN, CDR2 SYDVKM. This CDR3 reads CASSNQGESETQYF. CDR3 sequence (DNA): TGTGCCAGCAGTAACCAGGGCGAGAGCGAGACCCAGTACTTC. Using reference TRBV28 and TRBJ2-5 for the parts outside the CDR3, the full variable domain is DVKVTQSSRYLVKRTGEKVFLECVQDMDHENMFWYRQDPGLGLRLIYFSYDVKMKEKGDIPEGYSVSREKKERFSLILESASTNQTSMYLCASSNQGESETQYFGPGTRLLVL.

This clone was detected ten times or more. At one end, the junction sequence differs from germline, possibly due to a read error. The chain links TRBV20-1 to TRBJ2-1; no clear D gene. The length of the CDR3 is 12 residues. The V gene's germline CDR1 is DFQATT and CDR2 SNEGSKA (reference sequence). The CDR3 sequence: CSAGERPDPQFF. Written as DNA, the CDR3 is TGCAGTGCTGGAGAGAGGCCGGATCCGCAGTTCTTC.

This clone is judged medium-sized. This rearrangement joins TRBV19 to TRBJ1-5, with 7 bases that match TRBD1. V gave up 7 bases and J gave up 4 bases; unmatched junction bases: 4. Germline CDR1 LNHDA, CDR2 SQIVND (reference sequence). The CDR3 is 13 residues long. CDR3 DNA sequence: TGTGCCAGTATGGGACAGATTAATCAGCCCCAGCATTTT. It specifies CASMGQINQPQHF.

In its sample, this clone was seen a few times. The rearrangement uses TRBV5-1 and TRBJ1-1; possibly TRBD1 for D (5 bases). The ends were cut back, 1 base at V and 3 bases at J, with 7 bases in the middle. This CDR3 is built from 13 residues. The germline V gene encodes CDR1 SGHRS and CDR2 YFSETQ. CDR3 sequence: CASSLTGHTEAFF. CDR3 coding DNA: TGCGCCAGCAGCTTGACGGGGCACACTGAAGCTTTCTTT.

This clone was observed a few times. A much larger clone differs from this one at a single base, so this may be a read error. This chain connects TRBV2 to TRBJ1-5; tentatively, D is TRBD1 (6 bases). Germline CDR1 and CDR2: SNHLY and FYNNEI. The CDR3 runs to 15 residues. The CDR3 sequence: CASRATGCPGQPQHF. CDR3 DNA sequence: TGTGCCAGCAGGGCTACAGGGTGCCCGGGTCAGCCCCAGCACTTT.

By sample fraction, this clone is medium-sized. The rearrangement joins TRBV6-1 to TRBJ1-2; D is ambiguous. CDR1 is MNHNS, CDR2 SASEGT, per germline. The CDR3 has 13 amino acids. Trimming removed 6 bases from V and 8 bases from J, with 16 bases in between. The CDR3 sequence: CASSPGGPAGYTF. The CDR3 DNA is TGTGCCAGCAGCCCCGGAGGGCCTGCGGGCTACACCTTC.

CDR3 loop: CASYRDPYEQYF. The CDR3 region has the DNA TGTGCCAGCTACAGGGATCCCTACGAGCAGTACTTC. V usage is TRBV27 and J usage is TRBJ2-7; perhaps TRBD1 as D (6 bases). This CDR3 has 12 amino acids. CDR1 and CDR2 from the germline V gene are MNHEY and SMNVEV (reference sequence). Trimming pared 8 bases from V and 2 bases from J, leaving 10 bases between.

The V gene is TRBV15, the J gene TRBJ1-6; TRBD1 might be the D (5 bases). The length of the CDR3 is 13 residues. Germline CDR1 and CDR2: LNHNV and YYDKDF (reference sequence). V lost 3 bases and J 8 bases, leaving 8 bases between the germline ends. The chain's CDR3 is CATSRSRDSPLHF. DNA of the CDR3: TGTGCCACCAGCAGGAGCAGGGATTCACCCCTCCACTTT.

About this clone: The same CDR3 arises from other DNA sequences in this sample as well. This CDR3 is CASRFRRERGTEAFF. The CDR3 DNA reads TGTGCCAGCAGGTTCCGGAGGGAACGGGGAACTGAAGCTTTCTTT. The rearrangement joins TRBV12-3 or TRBV12-4 to TRBJ1-1; D remains unclear. Trimming cost V 6 bases and J 5 bases, with 19 bases left between them. The CDR3 has 15 amino acids.